These 24 T cell receptor beta chains share one sample of origin, sequenced in a study of T cells after yellow fever vaccination. TCRdb re-called the 5' RACE reads through MiXCR, storing one row per CDR3 protein. The sample consists of about 310,000 distinct CDR3 sequences, less than 4.5% of them appearing once. Sequencing was performed on PBMCs, taken on the day of the yellow fever booster vaccination. The receptors come from a man aged 18 to 30 who received the YFV17D yellow fever vaccine.

As to this clonotype: No DNA is shown, since the ends of the CDR3 on it are uncertain; the CDR3 is the one TCRdb lists. The V call is TRBV12-3 or TRBV12-4, the J call TRBJ2-7; the D call in the table, TRBD1, was not verified against the DNA. The CDR3 length is 14 residues, termini included. The CDR3 region is CASSSSTGSYEQYF.

At least ten counts were recorded for this clonotype. The chain employs TRBV5-1 and TRBJ2-3; 7 bases map to TRBD2. CDR3 size: 14 residues. Germline lookup yields CDR1 SGHRS and CDR2 YFSETQ. The V and J ends lost 7 bases and 1 base, in that order; junction bases with no gene match: 6. The CDR3 sequence: CASGQSGGTDTQYF. The CDR3 bases are TGCGCCAGCGGGCAGAGCGGGGGCACAGATACGCAGTATTTT. Looking up the rest from reference TRBV5-1 and TRBJ2-3 gives the full variable domain: KAGVTQTPRYLIKTRGQQVTLSCSPISGHRSVSWYQQTPGQGLQFLFEYFSETQRNKGNFPGRFSGRQFSNSRSEMNVSTLELGDSALYLCASGQSGGTDTQYFGPGTRLTVL.

V is TRBV10-3 and J is TRBJ2-7; unclear D gene. Germline V gene data show CDR1 as ENHRY and CDR2 as SYGVKD. V lost 4 bases to trimming and J lost 6 bases, with 10 bases between them. The CDR3 runs 12 residues. The CDR3 nucleotides are TGTGCCATCAGTGGAACCTCTGGCGAGCAGTACGTC. Its translation is CAISGTSGEQYV.

This clonotype has only a few counts. The CDR3 region has the DNA TGCGCCAGCAGTCAACCCGGGACACCCAATCAAGAGACCCAGTACTTC. It codes for CASSQPGTPNQETQYF. The chain combines TRBV23-1 with TRBJ2-5; perhaps TRBD1 as D (6 bases). TRBV23-1 carries the ORF label, with uncertain function. This CDR3 is built from 16 residues. Trimming left V 2 bases short and J 2 bases short, with 15 bases between.

This clonotype was seen repeatedly, ten times or more. The chain couples TRBV20-1 to TRBJ1-6, with D unclear. Per germline, CDR1 DFQATT and CDR2 SNEGSKA (reference sequence). The CDR3 sequence is 13 residues long. The V gene lost 5 bases and the J gene lost 10 bases, with 15 bases spanning the gap. The CDR3 loop is CSAPEGAVSPLHF. CDR3 DNA: TGCAGTGCTCCGGAAGGAGCAGTCTCACCCCTCCACTTT.

This clonotype was found many times. V usage is TRBV5-1 and J usage is TRBJ2-3; D is perhaps TRBD2 (5 bases). In germline, CDR1 is SGHRS, CDR2 YFSETQ. This CDR3 is built from 15 residues. V lost 4 bases to trimming and J lost 3 bases, with 15 bases between them. The DNA of the CDR3 is TGCGCCAGCAGCCTCCCCCGGGGAGCGACAGATACGCAGTATTTT. It specifies CASSLPRGATDTQYF.

This clonotype showed up many times. The rearrangement links TRBV3-1 to TRBJ2-5, with D possibly being TRBD2 (6 bases). CDR1 and CDR2 from the germline V gene are LGHDT and YNNKEL (reference sequence). The V end lost 4 bases, the J end lost 5 bases, and 17 bases lay between the germline ends. CDR3 length: 15 amino acids. The CDR3 sequence: CASSPRAGRRETQYF. Here the CDR3 DNA reads TGTGCCAGCAGCCCCAGGGCGGGGAGACGGGAGACCCAGTACTTC.

In its sample, this clonotype was seen many times. This chain uses TRBV28 with TRBJ2-4; D is perhaps TRBD2 (5 bases). The CDR3 length is 14 residues. The ends were cut back, 8 bases at V and 2 bases at J, with 13 bases in the middle. CDR1 is MDHEN, CDR2 SYDVKM, per germline. CDR3 residues: CASGEGSTKNIQYF. CDR3 bases: TGTGCCAGCGGAGAGGGTTCGACCAAAAACATTCAGTACTTC.

This clonotype was seen more than once but under ten times. The rearrangement uses TRBV18 and TRBJ2-7; TRBD1 aligns across 9 bases. Per germline, CDR1 KGHSH and CDR2 LQKENI. J lost 3 bases, V lost 3 bases, and 9 bases had no gene match. The CDR3 extends over 16 amino acids. The CDR3 sequence: CASSPRRGQGLYEQYF. CDR3 bases: TGTGCCAGCTCACCCCGCCGGGGACAGGGCCTCTACGAGCAGTACTTC.

This clonotype was detected only a few times. The rearrangement uses TRBV12-3 or TRBV12-4 and TRBJ2-2; D might be TRBD2 (6 bases). Trimming removed 7 bases at V and 6 bases at J, with 18 bases between. CDR3 length equals 15 residues. The CDR3 DNA follows: TGTGCCAGCACCGACGGAGGGGAATCGGCCGGGGAGCTGTTTTTT. Translated, it gives CASTDGGESAGELFF.

This clonotype was seen a few times. The rearrangement uses TRBV18 and TRBJ1-1; D is unclear. In germline, CDR1 is KGHSH, CDR2 LQKENI. This CDR3 spans 14 amino acids. V was trimmed by 6 bases and J by 3 bases, leaving 14 bases between them. CDR3 protein: CASSPAGVYTEAFF. CDR3 in DNA: TGTGCCAGCTCGCCTGCCGGGGTCTACACTGAAGCTTTCTTT.

This clonotype was seen a handful of times. This sequence joins TRBV6-5 and TRBJ2-7, with TRBD1 matching over 9 bases. This CDR3 has 17 residues. Per germline, CDR1 MNHEY and CDR2 SVGAGI. The ends lost 5 bases at V and 4 bases at J; junction bases unmatched: 15. DNA for the CDR3: TGTGCCAGCAGTCCCTACGCTGGGGGGACAGGGACTTACGAGCAGTACTTC. It codes for CASSPYAGGTGTYEQYF.

In its sample, this clonotype was seen many times. The V and J genes are TRBV5-1 and TRBJ2-3; tentatively, D is TRBD2 (6 bases). Germline CDR1 and CDR2: SGHRS and YFSETQ. Trimming left V 5 bases short and J 5 bases short, with 15 bases between. This CDR3 region has 14 residues. Written as DNA, the CDR3 is TGCGCCAGCAGGGGCAGGCCGGGAGTAGATACGCAGTATTTT. Its translation is CASRGRPGVDTQYF.

This clonotype was picked up many times. The V call is TRBV2, the J call TRBJ1-1, with D unresolved. The V gene's germline CDR1 is SNHLY and CDR2 FYNNEI. V was cut by 7 bases and J by 0 bases, with 9 bases left in between. This CDR3 is built from 13 residues. The CDR3 bases are TGTGCCAGCACTATGGTCCTGAACACTGAAGCTTTCTTT. Its protein is CASTMVLNTEAFF.

The chain employs TRBV4-3 and TRBJ1-2; 7 bases are shared with TRBD1. V gave up 0 bases and J gave up 6 bases; unmatched junction bases: 10. The CDR3 consists of 16 residues. CDR1 LGHNA and CDR2 YSLEER come from the germline V gene. The CDR3 coding sequence is TGCGCCAGCAGCCAAGATGGGGGACAGCCCCGCGATGGCTACACCTTC. Encoded protein: CASSQDGGQPRDGYTF.

This clonotype was observed at least ten times. V is TRBV5-1 and J is TRBJ2-3; 7 bases map to TRBD1. V lost 5 bases to trimming and J lost 3 bases; unmatched junction nucleotides: 3. The CDR3 has 13 amino acids. Germline V CDR1 and CDR2: SGHRS, YFSETQ. This CDR3 reads CASRRGQTDTQYF. The CDR3 nucleotides are TGCGCCAGCAGGAGGGGACAGACAGATACGCAGTATTTT. Full variable domain (rest looked up from reference TRBV5-1 and TRBJ2-3): KAGVTQTPRYLIKTRGQQVTLSCSPISGHRSVSWYQQTPGQGLQFLFEYFSETQRNKGNFPGRFSGRQFSNSRSEMNVSTLELGDSALYLCASRRGQTDTQYFGPGTRLTVL.

The table lists this clonotype with many counts. The J gene is TRBJ2-5, the V gene TRBV9; 8 bases map to TRBD2. Germline V gene sequence: CDR1 SGDLS, CDR2 YYNGEE. With V trimmed by 4 bases and J by 5 bases, 13 bases remained unmatched. The CDR3 covers 16 residues. The CDR3 DNA reads as TGTGCCAGCAGCATCAGCGGTTCGCCTAGCGGGGAGACCCAGTACTTC. Translating it yields CASSISGSPSGETQYF.

This clonotype was observed many times. J is TRBJ2-7 and V is TRBV7-3; D unresolved. This CDR3 is 12 amino acids long. The V gene lost 2 bases and the J gene lost 3 bases, with 5 bases spanning the gap. CDR1 SGHTA and CDR2 FQGTGA come from the germline V gene. The CDR3 protein is CASSLRVYEQYV. CDR3 in DNA: TGTGCCAGCAGCTTACGCGTCTACGAGCAGTACGTC.

This chain joins TRBV12-3 or TRBV12-4 and TRBJ1-1, with D unresolved. This CDR3 spans 14 amino acids. Trimming removed 7 bases at V and 1 base at J, with 13 bases between. The CDR3 DNA follows: TGTGCCAGCACCACGGAGTGGGGGAACACTGAAGCTTTCTTT. As protein: CASTTEWGNTEAFF.

This clonotype has only a few counts. The rearrangement uses TRBV10-3 and TRBJ1-6, with 7 bases lining up with TRBD1. V lost 6 bases and J lost 0; bases outside the gene matches: 5. Germline values: CDR1 ENHRY, CDR2 SYGVKD. This CDR3 is 16 amino acids long. CDR3 nucleotide sequence: TGTGCCATCAGGGACAGGTCAAACTCCTATAATTCACCCCTCCACTTT. As protein: CAIRDRSNSYNSPLHF.

This clonotype was counted only a few times. The J gene is TRBJ2-3, the V gene TRBV27; D is unclear. The CDR3 sequence is 16 residues long. V gave up 3 bases and J gave up 2 bases, with 15 bases separating them. Germline values: CDR1 MNHEY, CDR2 SMNVEV (reference sequence). The CDR3 spells CASSFGRAPNTDTQYF. Here the CDR3 DNA reads TGTGCCAGCAGTTTTGGACGGGCACCTAACACAGATACGCAGTATTTT.

This chain connects TRBV4-3 to TRBJ1-5, with D unresolved. CDR1 LGHNA and CDR2 YSLEER come from the germline V gene. The V and J ends lost 4 bases and 3 bases respectively, with 16 bases between them. The CDR3 consists of 16 residues. DNA for the CDR3: TGCGCCAGCAGCCCTGGCAGCGCTCAAGACAATCAGCCCCAGCATTTT. It translates to CASSPGSAQDNQPQHF.

The chain carries TRBV2 and TRBJ2-6, with D hard to call. V lost 7 bases to trimming and J lost 2 bases, with 9 bases between them. Germline V gives CDR1 SNHLY, CDR2 FYNNEI. The CDR3 length is 14 residues. The chain's CDR3 is CASNLDAGANVLTF. The CDR3 DNA is TGTGCCAGCAATCTGGACGCTGGGGCCAACGTCCTGACTTTC.

This clonotype has just a few counts. The V gene is TRBV6-2 or TRBV6-3, the J gene TRBJ2-1; tentatively, D is TRBD1 (5 bases). Between the trimmed V and J ends, which lost 6 bases and 0 bases, there was a span of 9 bases. Germline lookup yields CDR1 MNHEY and CDR2 SVGEGT. The CDR3 is 14 residues long. The CDR3 is CASRGQSSYNEQFF. The CDR3 region has the DNA TGTGCCAGCAGGGGGCAAAGCTCCTACAATGAGCAGTTCTTC.